A selection of T cell receptor beta chains follows, all from one sample in a study of blood T cells in healthy people across ages. TCRdb re-called the 5' RACE reads through MiXCR, storing one row per CDR3 protein. In the table there are hundreds of thousands of distinct CDR3 sequences, roughly 31% of which are singletons. The sequencing sample was made of blood. The receptors were sampled from a woman aged 80 or older in good health. Each CDR3 is given with its conserved first and last residue. D genes are given only for firm matches. For some rows the clone size is stated as once, few or many, or as a class when expanded; others skip it.

clone size,CDR3 length,J gene,V gene,D gene,CDR3 DNA,CDR3 protein
NA,15,TRBJ1-1,TRBV20-1,NA,TGCAGTGCTAGAGTACTCCGTGGGATGAACACTGAAGCTTTCTTT,CSARVLRGMNTEAFF
many,15,TRBJ2-7,TRBV24-1,TRBD1,TGTGCCACCAGTGATTCCGGGACAGGGAGGCACGAGCAGTACTTC,CATSDSGTGRHEQYF
few,16,TRBJ1-1,TRBV7-3,NA,TGTGCCAGCAGCCCACCAGGGTACGGTTGGGGCACTGAAGCTTTCTTT,CASSPPGYGWGTEAFF
NA,15,TRBJ1-2,TRBV7-9,NA,TGTGCCAGCAGCTCCCATAGCGGGGGCGGCTATGGCTACACCTTC,CASSSHSGGGYGYTF
NA,15,TRBJ2-5,TRBV7-2,NA,TGTGCCAGCAGCTTTTACCTAGACAGGCAAGAGACCCAGTACTTC,CASSFYLDRQETQYF
few,14,TRBJ1-2,TRBV3-1,NA,TGTGCCTGCAGCCAAGGAACATCAACGGGGGGCTACACCTTC,CACSQGTSTGGYTF
NA,13,TRBJ2-7,TRBV25-1,NA,TGTGTCAGTCGAGAGGGGAATACCTACGAGCAGTACTTC,CVSREGNTYEQYF
many,12,TRBJ2-3,TRBV29-1,NA,TGCAGCGTTGAATGGTCGGGTGATACGCAGTATTTT,CSVEWSGDTQYF
many,18,TRBJ2-3,TRBV9,TRBD2,TGTGCCAGCAGCTTAGGGACTAGCGGACAGGGGTACACAGATACGCAGTATTTT,CASSLGTSGQGYTDTQYF
few,16,TRBJ1-6,TRBV5-6,NA,TGTGCCAGCACTCCGGACGGAAGCTCCTATAATTCACCCCTCCACTTT,CASTPDGSSYNSPLHF
NA,14,TRBJ2-5,TRBV5-1,NA,TGCGCCAGCAGCCTACAGGGTAAAGGCGAGACCCAGTACTTC,CASSLQGKGETQYF
NA,13,TRBJ1-5,TRBV30,NA,TGTGCCTGGCAGGGCTTTAGCAATCAGCCCCAGCATTTT,CAWQGFSNQPQHF
NA,15,TRBJ1-2,TRBV7-9,TRBD1,TGTGCCAGCAGCCGAGGGGAACAGGGGGCTAATGGCTACACCTTC,CASSRGEQGANGYTF
NA,17,TRBJ2-2,TRBV5-1,TRBD1,TGCGCCAGCAGCATCGAGTTAGGACAGGCGAACACCGGGGAGCTGTTTTTT,CASSIELGQANTGELFF
few,13,TRBJ1-1,TRBV2,NA,TGTGCCAGCGAAGACAACATGAACACTGAAGCTTTCTTT,CASEDNMNTEAFF
NA,14,TRBJ2-3,TRBV27,NA,TGTGCCAGCATGCTGGGGGCCGGACCAGATACGCAGTATTTT,CASMLGAGPDTQYF
many,12,TRBJ2-1,TRBV30,NA,TGTGCCTGGAGTCCAGGGGGGTATGAGCAGTTCTTC,CAWSPGGYEQFF
many,16,TRBJ1-6,TRBV20-1,NA,TGCAGTGCTGCTCTAGGGGCTAAGCGCTATAATTCACCCCTCCACTTT,CSAALGAKRYNSPLHF
few,16,TRBJ2-2,TRBV27,NA,TGTGCCAGCAGTTTAGGTCTTCGGAGGGGCACCGGGGAGCTGTTTTTT,CASSLGLRRGTGELFF